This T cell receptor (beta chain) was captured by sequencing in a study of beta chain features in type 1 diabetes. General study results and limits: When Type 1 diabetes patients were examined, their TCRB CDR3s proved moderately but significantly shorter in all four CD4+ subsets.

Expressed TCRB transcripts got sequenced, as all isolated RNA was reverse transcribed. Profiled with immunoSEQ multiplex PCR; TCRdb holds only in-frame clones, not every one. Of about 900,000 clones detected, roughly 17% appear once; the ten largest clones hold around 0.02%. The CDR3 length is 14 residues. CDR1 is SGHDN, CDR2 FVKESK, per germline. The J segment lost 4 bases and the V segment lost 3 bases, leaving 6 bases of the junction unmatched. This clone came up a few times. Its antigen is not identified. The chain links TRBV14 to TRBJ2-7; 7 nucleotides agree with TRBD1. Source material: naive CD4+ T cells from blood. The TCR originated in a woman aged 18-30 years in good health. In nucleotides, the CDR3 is TGTGCCAGCAGCCAGGCACCGGGACAGTACGAGCAGTACTTC. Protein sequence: CASSQAPGQYEQYF.